Here is one T cell receptor beta chain with its context. Its antigen remains unidentified. Amplified TCR beta CDR3 regions came from RNA transcripts. In the first-round RT-PCR of the TCR CDR3, the HTBI primer set was used. A single record per CDR3 protein comes from TCRdb applying MiXCR to the multiplex PCR reads. The sample contains approximately 260,000 distinct CDR3 sequences, 15% of which appear only once. This specimen belongs to a study of T cells in Graves' hyperthyroidism and ophthalmopathy. Study-level points and caveats: Ophthalmopathy stood apart from stable hyperthyroidism in a 13 V-J model. Among thyroid clonotypes expanded above 0.001, most also appeared in blood.

In patients aged 18 to 65, hyperthyroidism was newly diagnosed, with duration under 2 months. PBMCs were derived from around 10 ml fresh peripheral blood. The CDR3 length is 13 residues. Trimming cost V 6 bases and J 3 bases, with 8 bases left between them. This chain links TRBV12-3 or TRBV12-4 with TRBJ2-2; D call uncertain. The sequence was collected from a woman between 45 and 65 years old with Graves' hyperthyroidism that later progressed to Graves' ophthalmopathy. Sequencing used blood. CDR3 sequence reads: CASSPFDTGELFF. CDR3 nucleotide sequence: TGTGCCAGCAGCCCCTTCGACACCGGGGAGCTGTTTTTT.